These 8 T cell receptor beta chains were all obtained from the same sample, sequenced in a study of T cell changes during pregnancy in multiple sclerosis. Profiled with immunoSEQ multiplex PCR; TCRdb holds only in-frame clones, not every one. The sample contains under 50,000 clones, roughly 90% of which appear only once. This sample comprised CD8+ T cells from peripheral blood mononuclear cells, obtained in the third trimester of pregnancy. The receptors derive from a female donor with multiple sclerosis, enrolled in a pregnancy study.

The chain joins TRBV27 to TRBJ2-5, with 11 nucleotides matching TRBD1. This CDR3 has 14 residues. V shed 6 bases and J 5 bases; nucleotides not matched to a gene: 5. Per the germline V gene, CDR1 is MNHEY and CDR2 is SMNVEV (reference sequence). The CDR3 bases are TGTGCCAGCAGCCATGGGACAGGGGGGGAGACCCAGTACTTC. Amino acids: CASSHGTGGETQYF.

The genes are TRBV5-4 and TRBJ2-2, with 7 bases aligning to TRBD1. Germline-derived CDR1 and CDR2 are SGHNT and YYREEE (reference sequence). Trimming at V came to 7 bases and at J to 4 bases, leaving 7 bases not matched to a gene. CDR3 length: 14 amino acids. The CDR3 here is CASHRGGSTGELFF. CDR3 DNA sequence: TGTGCCAGCCATAGAGGGGGCAGCACCGGGGAGCTGTTTTTT.

The V gene is TRBV5-8, the J gene TRBJ2-2; TRBD1 matches 8 bases. Germline V gives CDR1 SGHTS, CDR2 YDEGEE. This CDR3 contains 16 residues. The V and J ends lost 3 bases and 3 bases, in that order; junction bases with no gene match: 7. The chain's CDR3 is CASSSLDRADTGELFF. The DNA for the CDR3 is TGTGCCAGCAGCTCTCTGGACAGGGCGGACACCGGGGAGCTGTTTTTT.

The rearrangement uses TRBV7-2 and TRBJ2-3, with D unclear. Deletions cut 0 bases from V and 2 bases from J, with 6 bases between. The length of the CDR3 is 14 residues. From germline, CDR1 is SGHTA and CDR2 FQGNSA. This chain's CDR3 is CASSLAVDTDTQYF. For the CDR3, the DNA is TGTGCCAGCAGCTTAGCGGTAGACACAGATACGCAGTATTTT.

J is TRBJ2-7 and V is TRBV11-3; weak D call: TRBD1 (5 bases). V was shortened by 5 bases and J by 0 bases, with 8 bases between the two germline ends. The germline CDR1 and CDR2 sequences are SGHNT and YENEEA. The CDR3 has 13 amino acids. The DNA for the CDR3 is TGTGCCAGCAGCGGAGACAGCTCCTACGAGCAGTACTTC. This sequence encodes CASSGDSSYEQYF.

The V call is TRBV10-3, the J call TRBJ2-1, with a possible D match to TRBD2 (6 bases). V lost 0 bases and J 5 bases, leaving 14 bases between the germline ends. There are 16 residues in the CDR3. Germline V gene data show CDR1 as ENHRY and CDR2 as SYGVKD. DNA of the CDR3: TGTGCCATCAGTGAGTCGCTTTGGGAGGCGGACAATGAGCAGTTCTTC. Translating it yields CAISESLWEADNEQFF.

The chain recombines TRBV14 with TRBJ2-1; tentative D call: TRBD1 (5 bases). Germline V gene lookup returns CDR1 SGHDN and CDR2 FVKESK. V lost 4 bases and J 9 bases, leaving 13 bases between the germline ends. This CDR3 is 13 amino acids long. The CDR3 nucleotides are TGTGCCAGCAGCCTCAAGAATAGGGGTGAGCAGTTCTTC. Protein sequence: CASSLKNRGEQFF.

The rearrangement uses TRBV19 and TRBJ2-1; 8 bases align to TRBD2. V trimming: 5 bases; J trimming: 0 bases; junction bases outside the gene matches: 3. This CDR3 region has 15 residues. Germline assignment: CDR1 LNHDA and CDR2 SQIVND (reference sequence). For the CDR3, the DNA is TGTGCCAGTAGTTGGCTAGCGGGCTCCTACAATGAGCAGTTCTTC. Translating gives CASSWLAGSYNEQFF. Filled out from reference TRBV19 and TRBJ2-1, the complete variable domain reads DGGITQSPKYLFRKEGQNVTLSCEQNLNHDAMYWYRQDPGQGLRLIYYSQIVNDFQKGDIAEGYSVSREKKESFPLTVTSAQKNPTAFYLCASSWLAGSYNEQFFGPGTRLTVL.